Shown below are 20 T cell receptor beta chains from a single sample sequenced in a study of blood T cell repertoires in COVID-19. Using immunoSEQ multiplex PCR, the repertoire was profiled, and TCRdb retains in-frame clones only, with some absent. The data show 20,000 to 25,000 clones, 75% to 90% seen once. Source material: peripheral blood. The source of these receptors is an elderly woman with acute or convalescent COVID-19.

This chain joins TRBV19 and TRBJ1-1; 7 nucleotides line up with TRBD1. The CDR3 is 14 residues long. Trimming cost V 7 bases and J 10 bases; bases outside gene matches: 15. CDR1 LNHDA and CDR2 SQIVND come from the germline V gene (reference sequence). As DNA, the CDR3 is TGTGCCAGTAACGGACAGGACTCCCTTAAGGCAGCTTTCTTT. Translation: CASNGQDSLKAAFF.

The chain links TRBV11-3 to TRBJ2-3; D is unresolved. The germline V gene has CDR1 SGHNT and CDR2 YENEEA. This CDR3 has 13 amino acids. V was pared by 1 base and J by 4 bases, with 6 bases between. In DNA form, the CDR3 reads TGTGCCAGCAGCTTAGGAGGCGCAGATACGCAGTATTTT. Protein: CASSLGGADTQYF. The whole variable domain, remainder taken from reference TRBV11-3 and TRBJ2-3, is EAGVVQSPRYKIIEKKQPVAFWCNPISGHNTLYWYLQNLGQGPELLIRYENEEAVDDSQLPKDRFSAERLKGVDSTLKIQPAELGDSAVYLCASSLGGADTQYFGPGTRLTVL.

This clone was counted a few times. The CDR3 bases are TGCGCCAGCAGTCAATCCGGGTCGGAGTCCACCGGGGAGCTGTTTTTT. This translates into CASSQSGSESTGELFF. This rearrangement joins TRBV23-1 to TRBJ2-2; D ambiguous. TRBV23-1 qualifies as an ORF whose function is uncertain. Trimming shortened V by 0 bases and J by 4 bases, and 12 bases separated the two germline ends. The length of the CDR3 is 16 residues.

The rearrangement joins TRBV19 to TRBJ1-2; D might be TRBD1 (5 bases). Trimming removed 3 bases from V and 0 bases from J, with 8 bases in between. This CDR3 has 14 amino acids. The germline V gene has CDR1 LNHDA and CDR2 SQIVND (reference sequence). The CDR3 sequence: CASSIQGANYGYTF. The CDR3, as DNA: TGTGCCAGTAGTATCCAGGGTGCTAACTATGGCTACACCTTC. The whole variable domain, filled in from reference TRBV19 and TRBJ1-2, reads DGGITQSPKYLFRKEGQNVTLSCEQNLNHDAMYWYRQDPGQGLRLIYYSQIVNDFQKGDIAEGYSVSREKKESFPLTVTSAQKNPTAFYLCASSIQGANYGYTFGSGTRLTVV.

CDR3 sequence reads: CSAGGTGSPMVGYTF. DNA of the CDR3: TGCAGCGCCGGAGGGACAGGGTCGCCTATGGTCGGCTACACCTTC. V usage is TRBV29-1 and J usage is TRBJ1-2; TRBD1 matches 9 bases. Unmatched junction bases numbered 17, after V lost 7 bases and J lost 8 bases. This CDR3 region has 15 residues. Germline loops: CDR1 SQVTM, CDR2 ANQGSEA.

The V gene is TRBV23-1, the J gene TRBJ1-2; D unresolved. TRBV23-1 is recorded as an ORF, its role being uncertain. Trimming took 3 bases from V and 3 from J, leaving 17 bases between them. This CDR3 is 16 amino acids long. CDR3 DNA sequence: TGCGCCAGCAGTCACCCGGGTCTCTTTGAGGACTATGGCTACACCTTC. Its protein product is CASSHPGLFEDYGYTF.

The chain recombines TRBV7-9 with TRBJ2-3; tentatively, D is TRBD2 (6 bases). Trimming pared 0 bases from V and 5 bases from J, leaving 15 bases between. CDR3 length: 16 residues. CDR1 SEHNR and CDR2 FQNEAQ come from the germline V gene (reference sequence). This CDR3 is CASSLAVGGGVDTQYF. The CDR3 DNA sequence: TGTGCCAGCAGCTTAGCTGTGGGGGGAGGCGTAGATACGCAGTATTTT. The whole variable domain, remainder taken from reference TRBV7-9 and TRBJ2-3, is DTGVSQNPRHKITKRGQNVTFRCDPISEHNRLYWYRQTLGQGPEFLTYFQNEAQLEKSRLLSDRFSAERPKGSFSTLEIQRTEQGDSAMYLCASSLAVGGGVDTQYFGPGTRLTVL.

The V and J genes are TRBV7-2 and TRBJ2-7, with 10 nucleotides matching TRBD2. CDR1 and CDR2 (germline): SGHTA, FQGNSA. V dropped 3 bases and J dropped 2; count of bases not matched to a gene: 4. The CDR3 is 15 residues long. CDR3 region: CASSLGAGGPYEQYF. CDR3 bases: TGTGCCAGCAGCTTGGGAGCGGGAGGGCCCTACGAGCAGTACTTC.

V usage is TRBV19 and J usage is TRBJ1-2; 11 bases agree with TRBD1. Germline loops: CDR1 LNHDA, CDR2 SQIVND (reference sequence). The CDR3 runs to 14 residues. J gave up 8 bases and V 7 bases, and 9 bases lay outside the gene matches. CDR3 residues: CASTPGQGGSGYTF. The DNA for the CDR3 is TGTGCCAGTACCCCGGGACAGGGGGGATCGGGCTACACCTTC.

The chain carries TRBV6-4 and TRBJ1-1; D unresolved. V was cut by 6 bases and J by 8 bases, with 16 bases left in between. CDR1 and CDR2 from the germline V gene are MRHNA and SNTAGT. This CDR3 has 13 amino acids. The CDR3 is CASRASPGLEAFF. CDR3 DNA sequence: TGTGCCAGCAGGGCCAGTCCCGGGTTGGAAGCTTTCTTT.

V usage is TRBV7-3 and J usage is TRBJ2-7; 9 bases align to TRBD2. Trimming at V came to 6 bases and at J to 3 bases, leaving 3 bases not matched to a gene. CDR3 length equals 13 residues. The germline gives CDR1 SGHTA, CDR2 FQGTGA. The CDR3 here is CASSQTSGYEQYF. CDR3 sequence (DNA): TGTGCCAGCAGTCAGACTAGCGGCTACGAGCAGTACTTC.

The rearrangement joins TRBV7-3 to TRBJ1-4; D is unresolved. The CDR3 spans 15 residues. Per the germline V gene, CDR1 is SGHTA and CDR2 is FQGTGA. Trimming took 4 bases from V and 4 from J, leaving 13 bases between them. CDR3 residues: CASSWLDDYNEKLFF. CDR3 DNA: TGTGCCAGCAGCTGGCTCGACGACTATAATGAAAAACTGTTTTTT.

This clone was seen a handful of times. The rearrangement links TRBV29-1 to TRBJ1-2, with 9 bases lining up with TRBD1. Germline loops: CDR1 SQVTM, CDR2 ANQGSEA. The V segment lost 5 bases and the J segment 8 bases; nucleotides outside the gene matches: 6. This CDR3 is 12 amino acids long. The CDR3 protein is CSVRTGVDGYTF. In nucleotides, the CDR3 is TGCAGCGTTCGGACAGGGGTTGACGGCTACACCTTC.

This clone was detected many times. The CDR3 here is CASSERTANTEAFF. In DNA, the CDR3 is TGCGCCAGCAGCGAGCGGACAGCGAACACTGAAGCTTTCTTT. This chain links TRBV5-1 with TRBJ1-1, with a possible D match to TRBD1 (6 bases). Looked up from germline, CDR1 is SGHRS and CDR2 is YFSETQ. V dropped 4 bases and J dropped 1 base, with 11 bases sitting between them. The CDR3 totals 14 residues.

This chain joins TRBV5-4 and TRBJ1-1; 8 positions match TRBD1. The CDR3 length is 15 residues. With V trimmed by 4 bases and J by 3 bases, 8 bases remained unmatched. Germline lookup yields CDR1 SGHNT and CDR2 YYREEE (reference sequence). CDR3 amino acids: CASSGRTGQHTEAFF. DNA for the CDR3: TGTGCCAGCAGCGGGAGGACAGGGCAGCACACTGAAGCTTTCTTT.

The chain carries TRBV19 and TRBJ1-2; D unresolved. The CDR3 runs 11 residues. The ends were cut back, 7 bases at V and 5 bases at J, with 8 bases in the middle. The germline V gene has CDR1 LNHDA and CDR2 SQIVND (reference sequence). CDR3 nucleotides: TGTGCCAGTATTTCAGATTATGGCTACACCTTC. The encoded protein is CASISDYGYTF.

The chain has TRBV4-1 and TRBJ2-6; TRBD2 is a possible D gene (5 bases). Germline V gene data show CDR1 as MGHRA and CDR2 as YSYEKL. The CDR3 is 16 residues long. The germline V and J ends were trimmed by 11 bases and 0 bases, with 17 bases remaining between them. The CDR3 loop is CAERDPKLSGANVLTF. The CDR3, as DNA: TGCGCCGAACGGGATCCGAAGCTCTCTGGGGCCAACGTCCTGACTTTC.

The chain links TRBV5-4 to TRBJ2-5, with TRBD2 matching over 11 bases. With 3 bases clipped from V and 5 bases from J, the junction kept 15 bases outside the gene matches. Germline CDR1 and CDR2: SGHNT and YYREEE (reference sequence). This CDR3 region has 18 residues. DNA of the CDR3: TGTGCCAGCAGCTCCCCGGGACTAGCGGATCCCAACAGGGAGACCCAGTACTTC. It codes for CASSSPGLADPNRETQYF.

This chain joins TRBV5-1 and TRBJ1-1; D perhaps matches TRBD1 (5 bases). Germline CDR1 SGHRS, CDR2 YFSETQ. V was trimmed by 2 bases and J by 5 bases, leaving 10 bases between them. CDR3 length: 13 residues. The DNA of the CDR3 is TGCGCCAGCAGCTTTCAGGGATGGACTGAAGCTTTCTTT. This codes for CASSFQGWTEAFF.

The CDR3 DNA reads as TGTGCCACCACCGGGACAGGGGTGTATACTGAAGCTTTCTTT. Translation: CATTGTGVYTEAFF. This chain joins TRBV24-1 and TRBJ1-1; 10 positions agree with TRBD1. The germline gives CDR1 KGHDR, CDR2 SFDVKD. V lost 8 bases and J lost 5; bases outside the gene matches: 7. The CDR3 sequence is 14 residues long.